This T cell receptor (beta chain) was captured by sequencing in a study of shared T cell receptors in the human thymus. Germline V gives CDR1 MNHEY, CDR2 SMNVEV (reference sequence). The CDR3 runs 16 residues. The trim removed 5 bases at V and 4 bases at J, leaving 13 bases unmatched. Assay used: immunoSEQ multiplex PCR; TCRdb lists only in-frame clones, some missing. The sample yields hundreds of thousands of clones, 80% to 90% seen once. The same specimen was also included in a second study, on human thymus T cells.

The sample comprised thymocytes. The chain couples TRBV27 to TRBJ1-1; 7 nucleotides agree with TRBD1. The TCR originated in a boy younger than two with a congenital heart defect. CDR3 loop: CASSHRDRPKRTEAFF. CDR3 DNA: TGTGCCAGCAGTCACCGGGACAGACCAAAACGCACTGAAGCTTTCTTT.